These T cell receptor beta chains were read from a single sample in a study of T cell responses to AZD1222 COVID-19 vaccine. The repertoire was sequenced with immunoSEQ multiplex PCR; TCRdb's copy has only in-frame clones and lacks some. The sample lists 110,000 to 150,000 clones, around 92% seen once, with roughly 3.3% in the top ten. Sequencing used peripheral blood, obtained 28 days after the second AZD1222 dose. The receptors stem from an adult who received the AZD1222 COVID-19 vaccine. Both conserved end residues are part of each CDR3. A D gene is named only where the DNA matches it firmly. The listing skips clone size in some rows; elsewhere it reads once, few, many or a size class.

J | size | V | D | DNA | CDR3
TRBJ2-4 | . | TRBV28 | . | TGTGCCAGCCGGCGGAGAAACATTCAGTACTTC | CASRRRNIQYF
TRBJ1-5 | . | TRBV2 | TRBD1 | TGTGCCAGCAGTGAAGGGACAGGGCATCAGCCCCAGCATTTT | CASSEGTGHQPQHF
TRBJ2-1 | . | TRBV5-5 | TRBD2 | TGTGCCAGCAGCGCACTCCGCCTAGCGGGAGAGGACAATGAGCAGTTCTTC | CASSALRLAGEDNEQFF
TRBJ2-2 | . | TRBV5-4 | TRBD1 | TGTGCCAGCAGCTACCGACTAGGACAGGGCGAGCTGTTTTTT | CASSYRLGQGELFF
TRBJ1-4 | . | TRBV15 | . | TGTGCCACCAGCAAAGTAGGCCCTAATGAAAAACTGTTTTTT | CATSKVGPNEKLFF
TRBJ1-5 | . | TRBV12-3/TRBV12-4 | . | TGTGCCAGCAGTTTATGGGGTTATCAGCCCCAGCATTTT | CASSLWGYQPQHF
TRBJ2-7 | . | TRBV5-6 | TRBD2 | TGTGCCAGCAGCGGGGGACTAGCGGCCAGCTCCTACGAGCAGTACTTC | CASSGGLAASSYEQYF
TRBJ2-7 | . | TRBV6-5 | TRBD2 | TGTGCCAGCAGTTACATGACTAGCGGGAGGTACGAGCAGTACTTC | CASSYMTSGRYEQYF
TRBJ1-1 | . | TRBV28 | TRBD1 | TGTGCCAGCAGGGGCCTCAGAGACTACAGGGGGCGGACTGAAGCTTTCTTT | CASRGLRDYRGRTEAFF
TRBJ1-6 | . | TRBV27 | . | TGTGCCAGCAGTTTAACAGAGGGCGTTTCACCCCTCCACTTT | CASSLTEGVSPLHF
TRBJ1-4 | . | TRBV2 | TRBD1 | TGTGCCAGCAGCGACAGGGCAACTAATGAAAAACTGTTTTTT | CASSDRATNEKLFF
TRBJ2-6 | . | TRBV5-4 | TRBD2 | TGTGCCAGCAGGGCGGGACTAGCGGGCATCTCTGGGGCCAACGTCCTGACTTTC | CASRAGLAGISGANVLTF
TRBJ2-3 | . | TRBV24-1 | . | TGTGCCACCAGAGGATTTTCGGGGGGCAAGGGCACAGATACGCAGTATTTT | CATRGFSGGKGTDTQYF
TRBJ1-1 | . | TRBV5-1 | . | TGCGCCAGCAGCTTGGCCGAATTTCAACCGAACACTGAAGCTTTCTTT | CASSLAEFQPNTEAFF
TRBJ2-7 | . | TRBV28 | . | TGTGCTTGCGGGACCTACGAGCAGTACTTC | CACGTYEQYF
TRBJ1-2 | . | TRBV5-1 | . | TGCGCCAGCAGCTTAACGGAAAGGGCCGGAGGTGGAGGCTACACCTTC | CASSLTERAGGGGYTF
TRBJ2-1 | . | TRBV11-3 | TRBD2 | TGTGCCAGCAGCCAAACGACTAGCGGTTACTCCTACAATGAGCAGTTCTTC | CASSQTTSGYSYNEQFF
TRBJ2-3 | . | TRBV5-4 | TRBD2 | TGTGCCAGCAGTCTAGCGGGAGGCGATACGCAGTATTTT | CASSLAGGDTQYF
TRBJ1-3 | once | TRBV28 | . | TGTGCCAGCACCGATGGAACGACTGGAAACACCATATATTTT | CASTDGTTGNTIYF
TRBJ1-5 | . | TRBV15 | . | TGTGCCACCAGCAGAGATCAGGGTCCCCAGCCCCAGCATTTT | CATSRDQGPQPQHF
TRBJ2-5 | . | TRBV12-3/TRBV12-4 | . | TGTGCCAGCAGTCCCCCCACGGGAGAGACCCAGTACTTC | CASSPPTGETQYF
TRBJ1-6 | . | TRBV28 | . | TGTGCCAGCAGTTTCCCTACGGGGAATTCACCCCTCCACTTT | CASSFPTGNSPLHF
TRBJ2-7 | . | TRBV19 | . | TGTGCCAGTAGTATGGGAAACAGGGTAACAGCCTACGAGCAGTACTTC | CASSMGNRVTAYEQYF
TRBJ2-7 | . | TRBV4-3 | . | TGCGCCAGCAGCCAAGGGTCAGCATACGAGCAGTACTTC | CASSQGSAYEQYF
TRBJ2-1 | . | TRBV19 | . | TGTGCCAGTAGTACCCCTAGGCCCGTGAGCTCCTACAATGAGCAGTTCTTC | CASSTPRPVSSYNEQFF
TRBJ2-5 | . | TRBV6-6 | . | TGTGCCAGCAGTCGGAGGCAGGGCGATGTTGGGGGAGAGACCCAGTACTTC | CASSRRQGDVGGETQYF
TRBJ2-1 | once | TRBV24-1 | TRBD2 | TGTGCCACCAGTGACCCCCCGACTAGCGGGAGCTCCAGCTCCTACAATGAGCAGTTCTTC | CATSDPPTSGSSSSYNEQFF
TRBJ1-6 | . | TRBV14 | TRBD1 | TGTGCCAGCAGAGACAGGGACTCACCCCTCCACTTT | CASRDRDSPLHF
TRBJ1-2 | . | TRBV27 | . | TGTGCCAGCAGTTTATCGAACGGAGCTAACTATGGCTACACCTTC | CASSLSNGANYGYTF
TRBJ2-2 | few | TRBV5-6 | . | TGTGCCAGCAGCCCCCCCCCTAGCAGGGTCGGGGAGCTGTTTTTT | CASSPPPSRVGELFF
TRBJ1-2 | . | TRBV2 | TRBD1 | TGTGCCAGCGGATCAACAGGGGGCGGGGAGGGCTACACCTTC | CASGSTGGGEGYTF
TRBJ1-3 | once | TRBV2 | TRBD1 | TGTGCCAGCAGTGAAGCCGGGACAGGCATAGACACCATATATTTT | CASSEAGTGIDTIYF
TRBJ2-6 | . | TRBV27 | . | TGTGCCAGCGGCTCTGGGGCCAACGTCCTGACTTTC | CASGSGANVLTF
TRBJ2-5 | . | TRBV18 | . | TGTGCCAGCTCACCAAGCAGGGAAGAGACCCAGTACTTC | CASSPSREETQYF
TRBJ1-4 | . | TRBV3-1/TRBV3-2 | . | TGTGCCAGCAGCCAACCCCGGGGACTGTTTTTT | CASSQPRGLFF
TRBJ1-1 | . | TRBV18 | . | TGTGCCAGCTACCAGGCACAGACGAACACTGAAGCTTTCTTT | CASYQAQTNTEAFF
TRBJ1-6 | . | TRBV27 | . | TGTGCCAGCAGTTCCGGGCCCATGAATCTCCACTTT | CASSSGPMNLHF
TRBJ1-2 | . | TRBV18 | . | TGTGCCAGCTCTGGAGGATTCTCGGACTATGGCTACACCTTC | CASSGGFSDYGYTF
TRBJ1-6 | . | TRBV5-5 | . | TGTGCCAGCAGCTTGGGGACGGACTCGAATTCACCCCTCCACTTT | CASSLGTDSNSPLHF
TRBJ2-7 | . | TRBV28 | . | TGTGCCAGCAGTTTATATCAGTACGAGCAGTACTTC | CASSLYQYEQYF
TRBJ1-2 | . | TRBV18 | TRBD1 | TGTGCCAGCTCCCCAAGGACAGGGAATGGCTACACCTTC | CASSPRTGNGYTF
TRBJ2-3 | . | TRBV7-3 | TRBD2 | TGTGCCAGCAGCCTCAACCCCCGGGGAGCGGGAGGGCCCCCAGATACGCAGTATTTT | CASSLNPRGAGGPPDTQYF
TRBJ2-6 | . | TRBV10-3 | . | TGTGCCATCAGTGACCAAAACTCTGGGGCCAACGTCCTGACTTTC | CAISDQNSGANVLTF
TRBJ1-1 | . | TRBV6-1 | . | TGTGCCAGCAGTGAACGGGCAGGGGAATCACTGGCTTTCTTT | CASSERAGESLAFF
TRBJ2-2 | . | TRBV7-3 | TRBD1 | TGTGCCAGCAGCCCCCAAGGACAGGGAACTTGGAAGTACACCGGGGAGCTGTTTTTT | CASSPQGQGTWKYTGELFF
TRBJ1-4 | . | TRBV28 | TRBD1 | TGTGCCAGCAGTCAACAGGGGGGAGGTGAAAAACTGTTTTTT | CASSQQGGGEKLFF
TRBJ1-2 | . | TRBV7-2 | TRBD1 | TGTGCCAGCAGCTCTGACAGGGGGCTTGTCTATGGCTACACCTTC | CASSSDRGLVYGYTF
TRBJ1-5 | . | TRBV5-5 | TRBD1 | TGTGCCAGCAGCTTGGGACAGGGGAGGTACCAGCCCCAGCATTTT | CASSLGQGRYQPQHF
TRBJ2-2 | once | TRBV9 | . | TGTGCCAGCAGCGTAGGGGCATCGGCGGGACGGACCGGGGAGCTGTTTTTT | CASSVGASAGRTGELFF
TRBJ1-2 | . | TRBV24-1 | . | TGTGCCACCAGCCGAGAGGGGAACTATGGCTACACCTTC | CATSREGNYGYTF
TRBJ1-1 | . | TRBV2 | . | TGTGCCAGCAGTGAGGGCTATTTCACAGCTTTCTTT | CASSEGYFTAFF
TRBJ1-3 | . | TRBV6-2/TRBV6-3 | . | TGTGCCAGCAGTACTCCCGGGGCGAACTCTGGAAACACCATATATTTT | CASSTPGANSGNTIYF
TRBJ2-1 | once | TRBV5-6 | TRBD2 | TGTGCCAGCAGCTTTAGGGGGACTAGCGGTCACAATGAGCAGTTCTTC | CASSFRGTSGHNEQFF
TRBJ1-4 | . | TRBV6-5 | . | TGTGCCAGCAGACGGACAGTTGGAGGTGAAAAACTGTTTTTT | CASRRTVGGEKLFF
TRBJ2-3 | . | TRBV28 | . | TGTGCCAGCTCAGTAGGACGTACAAGGGGAGGTTGGACAGATACGCAGTATTTT | CASSVGRTRGGWTDTQYF